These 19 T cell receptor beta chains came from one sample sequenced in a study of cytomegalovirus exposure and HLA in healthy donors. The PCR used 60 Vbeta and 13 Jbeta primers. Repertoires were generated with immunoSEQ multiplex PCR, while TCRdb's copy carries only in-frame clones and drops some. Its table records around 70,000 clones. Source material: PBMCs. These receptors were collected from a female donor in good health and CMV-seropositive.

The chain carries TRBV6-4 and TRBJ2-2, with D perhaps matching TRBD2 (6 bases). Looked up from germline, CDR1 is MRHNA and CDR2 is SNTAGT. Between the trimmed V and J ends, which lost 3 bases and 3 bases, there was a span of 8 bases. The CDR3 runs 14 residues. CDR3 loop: CASSEEGDTGELFF. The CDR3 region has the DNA TGTGCCAGCAGTGAGGAGGGCGACACCGGGGAGCTGTTTTTT.

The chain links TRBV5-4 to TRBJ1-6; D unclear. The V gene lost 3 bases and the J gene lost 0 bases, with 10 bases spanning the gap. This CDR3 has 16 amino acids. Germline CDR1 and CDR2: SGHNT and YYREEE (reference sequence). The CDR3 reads CASSSGLDSYNSPLHF. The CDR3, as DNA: TGTGCCAGCAGCTCGGGGTTAGACTCCTATAATTCACCCCTCCACTTT.

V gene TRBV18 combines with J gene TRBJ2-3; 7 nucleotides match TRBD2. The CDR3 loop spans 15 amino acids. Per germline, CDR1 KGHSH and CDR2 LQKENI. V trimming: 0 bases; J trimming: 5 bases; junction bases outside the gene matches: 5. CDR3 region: CASSPPSGREDTQYF. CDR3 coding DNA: TGTGCCAGCTCACCACCGAGTGGGAGGGAAGATACGCAGTATTTT.

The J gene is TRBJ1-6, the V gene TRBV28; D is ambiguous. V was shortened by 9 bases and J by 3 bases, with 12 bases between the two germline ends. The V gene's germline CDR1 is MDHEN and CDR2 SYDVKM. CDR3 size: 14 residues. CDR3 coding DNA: TGTGCCAGTTCGCCGCGACTCTATAATTCACCCCTCCACTTT. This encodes CASSPRLYNSPLHF.

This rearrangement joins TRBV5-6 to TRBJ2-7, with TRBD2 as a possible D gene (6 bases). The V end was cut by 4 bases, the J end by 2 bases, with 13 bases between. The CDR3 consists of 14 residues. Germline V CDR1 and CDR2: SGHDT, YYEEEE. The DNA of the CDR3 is TGTGCCAGCAGCCTCTATGGGGAGGCCTACGAGCAGTACTTC. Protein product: CASSLYGEAYEQYF.

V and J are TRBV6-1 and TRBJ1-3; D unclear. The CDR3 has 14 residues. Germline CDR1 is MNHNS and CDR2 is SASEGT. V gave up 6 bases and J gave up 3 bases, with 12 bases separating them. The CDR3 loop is CASSPGSGGNTIYF. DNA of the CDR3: TGTGCCAGCAGCCCGGGATCAGGTGGAAACACCATATATTTT.

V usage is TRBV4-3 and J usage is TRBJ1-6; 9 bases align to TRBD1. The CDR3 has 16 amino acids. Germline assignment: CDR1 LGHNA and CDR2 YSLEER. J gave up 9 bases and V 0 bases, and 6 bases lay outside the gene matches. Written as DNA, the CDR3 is TGCGCCAGCAGCCAAGATCAGGACAGGGGAGCTTCACCCCTCCACTTT. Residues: CASSQDQDRGASPLHF.

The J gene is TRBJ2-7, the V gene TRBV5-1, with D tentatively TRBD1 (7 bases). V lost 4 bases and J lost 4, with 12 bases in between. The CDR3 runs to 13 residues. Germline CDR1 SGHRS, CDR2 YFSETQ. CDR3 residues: CASSAGQLYEQYF. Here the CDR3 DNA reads TGCGCCAGCAGCGCGGGACAGCTTTACGAGCAGTACTTC.

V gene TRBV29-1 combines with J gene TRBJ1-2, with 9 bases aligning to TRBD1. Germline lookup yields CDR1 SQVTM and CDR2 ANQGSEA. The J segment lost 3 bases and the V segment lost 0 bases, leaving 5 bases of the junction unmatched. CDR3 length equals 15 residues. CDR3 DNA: TGCAGCGTTGAAGACGGGGACAGGGTAGACTATGGCTACACCTTC. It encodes CSVEDGDRVDYGYTF.

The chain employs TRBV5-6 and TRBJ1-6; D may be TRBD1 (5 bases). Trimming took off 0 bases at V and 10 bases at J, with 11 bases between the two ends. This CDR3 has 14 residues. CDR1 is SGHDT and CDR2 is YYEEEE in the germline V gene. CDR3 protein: CASSLGRGGSPLHF. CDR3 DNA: TGTGCCAGCAGCTTGGGACGCGGGGGATCACCCCTCCACTTT.

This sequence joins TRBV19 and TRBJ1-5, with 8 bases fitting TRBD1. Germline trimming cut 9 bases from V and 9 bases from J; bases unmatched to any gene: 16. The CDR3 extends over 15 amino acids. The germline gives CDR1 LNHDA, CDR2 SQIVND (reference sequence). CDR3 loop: CASSTRGTGGPPQHF. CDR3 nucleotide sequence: TGTGCCAGCTCTACCAGGGGGACAGGAGGGCCGCCCCAGCATTTT.

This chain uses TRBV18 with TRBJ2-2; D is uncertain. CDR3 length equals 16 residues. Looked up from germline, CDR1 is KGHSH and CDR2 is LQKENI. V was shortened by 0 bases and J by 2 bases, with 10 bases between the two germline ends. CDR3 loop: CASSPPSSLNTGELFF. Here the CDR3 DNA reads TGTGCCAGCTCACCACCGTCCTCCCTTAACACCGGGGAGCTGTTTTTT.

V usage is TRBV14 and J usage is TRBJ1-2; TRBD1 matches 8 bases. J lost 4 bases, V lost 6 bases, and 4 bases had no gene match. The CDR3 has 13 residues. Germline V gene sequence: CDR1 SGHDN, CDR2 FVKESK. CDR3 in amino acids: CASSPGTGYGYTF. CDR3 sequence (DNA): TGTGCCAGCAGTCCTGGGACAGGCTATGGCTACACCTTC.

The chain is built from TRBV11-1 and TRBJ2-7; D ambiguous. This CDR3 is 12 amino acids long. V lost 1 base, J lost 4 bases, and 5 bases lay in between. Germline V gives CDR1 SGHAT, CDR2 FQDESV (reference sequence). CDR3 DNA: TGTGCCAGCAGCTTAGACGGGTACGAGCAGTACTTC. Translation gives CASSLDGYEQYF. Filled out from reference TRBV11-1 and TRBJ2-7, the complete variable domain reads EAEVAQSPRYKITEKSQAVAFWCDPISGHATLYWYRQILGQGPELLVQFQDESVVDDSQLPKDRFSAERLKGVDSTLKIQPAELGDSAMYLCASSLDGYEQYFGPGTRLTVT.

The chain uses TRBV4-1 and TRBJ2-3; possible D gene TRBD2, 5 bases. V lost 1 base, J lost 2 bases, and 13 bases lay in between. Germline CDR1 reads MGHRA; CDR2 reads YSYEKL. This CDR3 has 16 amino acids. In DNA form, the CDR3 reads TGCGCCAGCAGCCAAGGTTCAGCAGACTACACAGATACGCAGTATTTT. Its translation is CASSQGSADYTDTQYF.

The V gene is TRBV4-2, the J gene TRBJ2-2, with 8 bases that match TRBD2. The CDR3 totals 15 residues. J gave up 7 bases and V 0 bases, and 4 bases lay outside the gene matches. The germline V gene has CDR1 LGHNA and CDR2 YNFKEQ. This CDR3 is CASSQDGLAHGELFF. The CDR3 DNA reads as TGTGCCAGCAGCCAAGATGGACTAGCCCACGGGGAGCTGTTTTTT.

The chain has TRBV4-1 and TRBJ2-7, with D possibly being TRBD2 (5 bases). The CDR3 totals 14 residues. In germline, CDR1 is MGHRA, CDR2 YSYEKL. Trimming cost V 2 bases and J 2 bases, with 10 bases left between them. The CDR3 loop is CASSQYEGTYEQYF. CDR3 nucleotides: TGCGCCAGCAGCCAATACGAGGGTACCTACGAGCAGTACTTC.

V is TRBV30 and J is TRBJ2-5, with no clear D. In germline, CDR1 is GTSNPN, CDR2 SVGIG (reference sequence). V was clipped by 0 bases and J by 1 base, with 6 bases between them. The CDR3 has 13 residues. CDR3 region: CAWSVNSQETQYF. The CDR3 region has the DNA TGTGCCTGGAGTGTAAACAGCCAAGAGACCCAGTACTTC.

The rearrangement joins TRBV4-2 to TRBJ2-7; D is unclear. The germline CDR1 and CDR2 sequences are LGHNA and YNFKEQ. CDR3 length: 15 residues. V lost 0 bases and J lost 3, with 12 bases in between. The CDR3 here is CASSQDYGFYYEQYF. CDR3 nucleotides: TGTGCCAGCAGCCAAGATTACGGTTTCTACTACGAGCAGTACTTC.